What follows are 28 T cell receptor beta chains derived from one specimen sequenced in a study of CXCR3-negative and CXCR3-positive naive CD8 T cells. The libraries of TRB cDNA were prepared using 5' RACE with UMI labels. TCRdb reworked the 5' RACE reads into one entry per CDR3 protein, no DNA. There are about 60,000 distinct CDR3 sequences in the sample, with under 0.9% held by the top ten. Their specific antigens are unknown. Study-level points and caveats: CXCR3-expressing naive cells carried TRB CDR3s more hydrophobic than those of CXCR3-negative naive cells.

The sequenced sample was naive CXCR3+ CD8+ T cells from blood. Regarding subset: CD45RO-CCR7+CD27+CD95- naive CD8+ T cells expressing CXCR3 (TNR3+). The receptor set was obtained from a human donor in good health. Some clones in this sample may be carry-over from other donors' samples.

The CDR3: CASSVFWYTEAFF. This chain joins TRBV9 and TRBJ1-1. The CDR3 consists of 13 residues. Per germline, CDR1 SGDLS and CDR2 YYNGEE. Full variable domain (remainder filled in from reference TRBV9 and TRBJ1-1): DSGVTQTPKHLITATGQRVTLRCSPRSGDLSVYWYQQSLDQGLQFLIQYYNGEERAKGNILERFSAQQFPDLHSELNLSSLELGDSALYFCASSVFWYTEAFFGQGTRLTVV.

J is TRBJ2-3 and V is TRBV28; TCRdb outputs TRBD2, but without DNA this stays unchecked. The CDR3 length is 14 residues. Germline CDR1 is MDHEN and CDR2 is SYDVKM. CDR3 in amino acids: CASREAGVADTQYF.

The CDR3 loop reads CSVSGGDQPQHF. The V gene is TRBV29-1, the J gene TRBJ1-5; TCRdb selects TRBD1, and the lack of DNA leaves this call unchecked. The CDR3 totals 12 residues. Germline V gene lookup returns CDR1 SQVTM and CDR2 ANQGSEA.

The V call is TRBV20-1, the J call TRBJ1-3; checking the TCRdb D call of TRBD1 is not possible without DNA. CDR1 is DFQATT, CDR2 SNEGSKA, per germline (reference sequence). This CDR3 is 15 amino acids long. The CDR3 spells CSASSPGTGPGTIYF.

The gene calls are TRBV7-9 and TRBJ2-7; lacking DNA, the TRBD1 call made by TCRdb goes unchecked. From germline, CDR1 is SEHNR and CDR2 FQNEAQ (reference sequence). CDR3 length: 15 residues. The CDR3 sequence is CASSGVQGRAYEQYF.

The chain's CDR3 is CASSLSSLYNEQFF. This chain links TRBV5-1 with TRBJ2-1. CDR1 and CDR2 (germline): SGHRS, YFSETQ. There are 14 residues in the CDR3.

V usage is TRBV29-1 and J usage is TRBJ2-5; TCRdb returns TRBD1, unconfirmable since there is no DNA. Germline CDR1 is SQVTM and CDR2 is ANQGSEA. The CDR3 contains 14 residues. CDR3 protein: CSVEQGEEEETQYF.

The chain joins TRBV29-1 to TRBJ2-5. The germline gives CDR1 SQVTM, CDR2 ANQGSEA. The CDR3 is 13 residues long. CDR3 loop: CSVDEGILETQYF. Filled out from reference TRBV29-1 and TRBJ2-5, the complete variable domain reads SAVISQKPSRDICQRGTSLTIQCQVDSQVTMMFWYRQQPGQSLTLIATANQGSEATYESGFVIDKFPISRPNLTFSTLTVSNMSPEDSSIYLCSVDEGILETQYFGPGTRLLVL.

The chain links TRBV27 to TRBJ2-7; no DNA is available, so the TRBD2 call from TCRdb remains unchecked. The CDR3 contains 14 residues. Germline V gives CDR1 MNHEY, CDR2 SMNVEV (reference sequence). The CDR3 loop reads CASSLRRESYEQYF.

The chain recombines TRBV4-3 with TRBJ1-4. Germline loops: CDR1 LGHNA, CDR2 YSLEER. The CDR3 is 15 amino acids. The CDR3 reads CASSQARGAGEKLFF.

The genes are TRBV2 and TRBJ2-3; TCRdb returns TRBD2, unconfirmable since there is no DNA. Germline CDR1 and CDR2: SNHLY and FYNNEI. The CDR3 totals 16 residues. This chain's CDR3 is CASRDYSGGTTDTQYF.

The genes are TRBV29-1 and TRBJ1-4; TCRdb's D gene call, TRBD1, goes unchecked for lack of DNA. This CDR3 has 14 residues. Germline V lookup: CDR1 SQVTM, CDR2 ANQGSEA. The CDR3: CSVEFAGAGEKLFF.

This chain connects TRBV5-1 to TRBJ2-1. The CDR3 spans 16 residues. The germline gives CDR1 SGHRS, CDR2 YFSETQ. CDR3 loop: CASSLPSAGSYNEQFF.

The V gene is TRBV29-1, the J gene TRBJ1-4; TCRdb designates TRBD1, a call that cannot be tested without DNA. There are 12 residues in the CDR3. CDR1 is SQVTM, CDR2 ANQGSEA, per germline. CDR3: CSFTGFDEKLFF.

The chain combines TRBV9 with TRBJ2-5; TCRdb proposes TRBD2, but this gene call is untestable without DNA. There are 15 residues in the CDR3. From germline, CDR1 is SGDLS and CDR2 YYNGEE. The CDR3 spells CASSVGTSGQETQYF.

V gene TRBV5-6 combines with J gene TRBJ2-5; the TCRdb D gene call, TRBD1, has no DNA to confirm it. The CDR3 contains 14 residues. The germline CDR1 and CDR2 sequences are SGHDT and YYEEEE. The CDR3 region is CASSLGGSQETQYF.

This sequence joins TRBV29-1 and TRBJ2-7; TCRdb's D call of TRBD1 is untestable without DNA. Germline lookup yields CDR1 SQVTM and CDR2 ANQGSEA. The CDR3 contains 15 residues. The chain's CDR3 is CSVVGGQGASYEQYF.

The rearrangement joins TRBV4-3 to TRBJ2-7; the TRBD1 assignment by TCRdb is unverifiable without DNA. CDR3 length: 15 amino acids. The V gene's germline CDR1 is LGHNA and CDR2 YSLEER. The chain's CDR3 is CASSPGTGAFYEQYF.

The chain has TRBV4-3 and TRBJ1-3; TCRdb's D gene call, TRBD1, goes unchecked for lack of DNA. The germline CDR1 and CDR2 sequences are LGHNA and YSLEER. The CDR3 has 18 residues. The CDR3 here is CASSQFGPGQISGNTIYF.

The chain combines TRBV7-9 with TRBJ1-1. CDR3 size: 14 residues. Germline assignment: CDR1 SEHNR and CDR2 FQNEAQ (reference sequence). CDR3 residues: CASSLVAGNTEAFF.

The V and J genes are TRBV20-1 and TRBJ2-1; TCRdb designates TRBD2, a call that cannot be tested without DNA. CDR1 and CDR2 from the germline V gene are DFQATT and SNEGSKA (reference sequence). CDR3 length: 14 amino acids. The CDR3 here is CSAASGPSYNEQFF.

This chain uses TRBV7-9 with TRBJ2-2. Germline loops: CDR1 SEHNR, CDR2 FQNEAQ (reference sequence). The CDR3 has 16 residues. CDR3: CASSLIGKSKPGELFF.

The V and J genes are TRBV12-3 or TRBV12-4 and TRBJ1-1; there is no DNA to check the TCRdb D call of TRBD1. The CDR3 has 12 residues. This CDR3 reads CASRRGNTEAFF.

The genes are TRBV25-1 and TRBJ1-2; TCRdb's D gene call, TRBD1, goes unchecked for lack of DNA. The CDR3 totals 14 residues. The V gene's germline CDR1 is MGHDK and CDR2 SYGVNS. The CDR3 here is CASSYGGNSNGYTF.

The chain employs TRBV7-6 and TRBJ1-2; TCRdb lists TRBD1, though no DNA is available to test this call. The CDR3 extends over 14 amino acids. Germline V gene lookup returns CDR1 SGHVS and CDR2 FNYEAQ. CDR3 amino acids: CASSLGQGSWGYTF. Using reference TRBV7-6 and TRBJ1-2 for the parts outside the CDR3, the full variable domain is GAGVSQSPRYKVTKRGQDVALRCDPISGHVSLYWYRQALGQGPEFLTYFNYEAQQDKSGLPNDRFSAERPEGSISTLTIQRTEQRDSAMYRCASSLGQGSWGYTFGSGTRLTVV.

The CDR3 reads CSARSGSGELFF. The V gene is TRBV29-1, the J gene TRBJ2-2; lacking DNA, the TRBD2 call made by TCRdb goes unchecked. CDR3 length: 12 amino acids. Germline CDR1 SQVTM, CDR2 ANQGSEA.

This chain connects TRBV20-1 to TRBJ2-2; absent DNA, TCRdb's TRBD1 call cannot be checked. This CDR3 is built from 15 residues. Germline loops: CDR1 DFQATT, CDR2 SNEGSKA (reference sequence). CDR3 residues: CSATDRGAPTGELFF.

This chain joins TRBV7-9 and TRBJ2-7; TCRdb reports TRBD1, a call that lacks DNA to check it against. The CDR3 runs 15 residues. Germline V lookup: CDR1 SEHNR, CDR2 FQNEAQ (reference sequence). CDR3: CASSGDRGPVYEQYF.